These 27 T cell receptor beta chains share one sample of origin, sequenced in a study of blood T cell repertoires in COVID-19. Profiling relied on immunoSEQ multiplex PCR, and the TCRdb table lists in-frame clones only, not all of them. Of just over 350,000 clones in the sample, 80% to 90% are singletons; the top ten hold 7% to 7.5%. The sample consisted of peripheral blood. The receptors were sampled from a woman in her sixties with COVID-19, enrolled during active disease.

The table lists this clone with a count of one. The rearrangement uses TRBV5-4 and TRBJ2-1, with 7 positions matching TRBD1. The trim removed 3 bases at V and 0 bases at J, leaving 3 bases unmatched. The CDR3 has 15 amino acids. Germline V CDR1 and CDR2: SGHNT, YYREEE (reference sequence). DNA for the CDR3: TGTGCCAGCAGCTCGGGACAGATCTCCTACAATGAGCAGTTCTTC. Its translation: CASSSGQISYNEQFF.

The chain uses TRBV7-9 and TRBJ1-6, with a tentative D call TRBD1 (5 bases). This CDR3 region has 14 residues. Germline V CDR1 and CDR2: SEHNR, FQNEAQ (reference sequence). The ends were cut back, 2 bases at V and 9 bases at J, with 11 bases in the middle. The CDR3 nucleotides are TGTGCCAGCAGCTTAACAGGCCCGGTTTCACCCCTCCACTTT. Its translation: CASSLTGPVSPLHF.

This CDR3 is CASSYSVGAGQPQHF. The CDR3 region has the DNA TGTGCCAGCAGTTACTCAGTGGGGGCAGGGCAGCCCCAGCATTTT. The chain employs TRBV6-5 and TRBJ1-5, with D possibly being TRBD1 (6 bases). The CDR3 length is 15 residues. Trimming shortened V by 0 bases and J by 7 bases, and 13 bases separated the two germline ends. Germline CDR1 MNHEY, CDR2 SVGAGI.

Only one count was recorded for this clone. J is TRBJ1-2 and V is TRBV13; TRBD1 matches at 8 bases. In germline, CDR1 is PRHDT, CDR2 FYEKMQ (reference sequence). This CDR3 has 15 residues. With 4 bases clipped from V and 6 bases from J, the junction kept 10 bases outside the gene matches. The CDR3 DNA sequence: TGTGCCAGCAGCTACGCGGACAGGGTGGGCGATGGCTACACCTTC. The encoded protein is CASSYADRVGDGYTF.

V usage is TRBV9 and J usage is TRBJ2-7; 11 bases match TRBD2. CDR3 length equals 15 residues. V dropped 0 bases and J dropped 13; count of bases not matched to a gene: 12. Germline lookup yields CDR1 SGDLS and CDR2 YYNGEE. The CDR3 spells CASSVGDSGGAPNYF. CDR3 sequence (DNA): TGTGCCAGCAGCGTAGGAGATAGCGGGGGGGCTCCCAACTACTTC.

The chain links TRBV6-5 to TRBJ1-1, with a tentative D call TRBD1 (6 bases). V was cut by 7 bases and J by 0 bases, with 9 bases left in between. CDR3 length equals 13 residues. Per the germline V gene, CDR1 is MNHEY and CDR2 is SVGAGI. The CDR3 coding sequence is TGTGCCAGCAACAGGGACATGAACACTGAAGCTTTCTTT. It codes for CASNRDMNTEAFF.

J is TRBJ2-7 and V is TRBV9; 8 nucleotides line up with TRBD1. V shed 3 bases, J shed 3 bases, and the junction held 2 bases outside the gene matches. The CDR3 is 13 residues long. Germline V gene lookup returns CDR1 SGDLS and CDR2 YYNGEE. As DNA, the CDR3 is TGTGCCAGCAGCGGAGGACAGGGCTACGAGCAGTACTTC. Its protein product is CASSGGQGYEQYF. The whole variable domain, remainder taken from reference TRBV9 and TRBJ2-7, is DSGVTQTPKHLITATGQRVTLRCSPRSGDLSVYWYQQSLDQGLQFLIQYYNGEERAKGNILERFSAQQFPDLHSELNLSSLELGDSALYFCASSGGQGYEQYFGPGTRLTVT.

The CDR3 region is CASSVTSGGYEQYF. As DNA, the CDR3 is TGTGCCAGTAGTGTGACTAGCGGGGGATACGAGCAGTACTTC. The rearrangement joins TRBV19 to TRBJ2-7; 12 positions match TRBD2. The trim removed 5 bases at V and 4 bases at J, leaving 3 bases unmatched. Germline values: CDR1 LNHDA, CDR2 SQIVND (reference sequence). The CDR3 length is 14 residues.

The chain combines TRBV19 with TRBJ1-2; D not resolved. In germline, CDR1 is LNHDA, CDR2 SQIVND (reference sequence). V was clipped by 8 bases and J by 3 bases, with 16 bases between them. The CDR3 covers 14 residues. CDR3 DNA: TGTGCCAGTTTAGGGAGGCCGGCGGACTATGGCTACACCTTC. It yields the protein CASLGRPADYGYTF.

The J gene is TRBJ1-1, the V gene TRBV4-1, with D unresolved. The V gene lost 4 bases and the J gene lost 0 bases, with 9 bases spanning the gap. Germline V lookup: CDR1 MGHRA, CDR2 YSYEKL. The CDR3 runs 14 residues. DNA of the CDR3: TGCGCCAGCAGCCCCAACCAGGTGAACACTGAAGCTTTCTTT. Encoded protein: CASSPNQVNTEAFF.

The CDR3 DNA is TGTGCCAGCAGTTCCTCGCCGCCGGACATGGATACGCAGTATTTT. Residues: CASSSSPPDMDTQYF. The chain carries TRBV2 and TRBJ2-3; D is perhaps TRBD1 (5 bases). This CDR3 comprises 15 residues. Looked up from germline, CDR1 is SNHLY and CDR2 is FYNNEI. V was pared by 5 bases and J by 6 bases, with 18 bases between. Complete variable domain (other parts from reference TRBV2 and TRBJ2-3): EPEVTQTPSHQVTQMGQEVILRCVPISNHLYFYWYRQILGQKVEFLVSFYNNEISEKSEIFDDQFSVERPDGSNFTLKIRSTKLEDSAMYFCASSSSPPDMDTQYFGPGTRLTVL.

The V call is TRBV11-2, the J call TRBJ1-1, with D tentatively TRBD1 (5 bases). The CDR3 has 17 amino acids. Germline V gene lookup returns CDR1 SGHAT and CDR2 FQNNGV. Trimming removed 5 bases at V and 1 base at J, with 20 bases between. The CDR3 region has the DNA TGTGCCAGCAGCCCCGGGGTCAGGGCGGGAGAGAACACTGAAGCTTTCTTT. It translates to CASSPGVRAGENTEAFF.

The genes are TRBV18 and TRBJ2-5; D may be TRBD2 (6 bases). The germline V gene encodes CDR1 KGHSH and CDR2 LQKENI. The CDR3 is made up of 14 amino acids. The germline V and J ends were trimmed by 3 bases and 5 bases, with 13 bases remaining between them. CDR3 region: CASSPNRGMETQYF. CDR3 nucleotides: TGTGCCAGCTCACCGAATCGGGGGATGGAGACCCAGTACTTC.

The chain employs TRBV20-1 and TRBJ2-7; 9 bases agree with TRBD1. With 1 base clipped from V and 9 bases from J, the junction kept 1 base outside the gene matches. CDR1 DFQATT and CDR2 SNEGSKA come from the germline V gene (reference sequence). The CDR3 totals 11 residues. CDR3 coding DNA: TGCAGTGCTAGAGGGGGACAGGGGCAGTACTTC. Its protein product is CSARGGQGQYF.

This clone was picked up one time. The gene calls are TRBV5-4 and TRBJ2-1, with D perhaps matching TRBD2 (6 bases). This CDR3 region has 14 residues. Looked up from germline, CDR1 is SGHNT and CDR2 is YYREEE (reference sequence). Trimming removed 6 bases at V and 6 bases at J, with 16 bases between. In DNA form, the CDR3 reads TGTGCCAGCATCCCGGGACTTAGGTCCAATGAGCAGTTCTTC. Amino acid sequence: CASIPGLRSNEQFF.

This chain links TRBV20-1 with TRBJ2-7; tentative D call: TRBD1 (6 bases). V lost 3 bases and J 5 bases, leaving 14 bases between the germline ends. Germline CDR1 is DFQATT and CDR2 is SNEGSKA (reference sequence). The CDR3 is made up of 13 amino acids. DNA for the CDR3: TGCAGTGCTAGTCTGGGGGCGCTGGACGAGCAGTACTTC. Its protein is CSASLGALDEQYF.

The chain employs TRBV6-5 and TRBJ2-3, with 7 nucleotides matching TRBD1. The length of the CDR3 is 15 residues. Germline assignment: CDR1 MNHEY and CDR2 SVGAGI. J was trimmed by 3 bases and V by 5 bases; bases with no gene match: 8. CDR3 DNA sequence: TGTGCCAGCAGTCAAACAGGGGTGAGAACAGATACGCAGTATTTT. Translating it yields CASSQTGVRTDTQYF.

The DNA for the CDR3 is TGTGCCAGTAGCAGGGGACAGGGAGACGGCCAAGCTTTCTTT. Protein sequence: CASSRGQGDGQAFF. The chain carries TRBV19 and TRBJ1-1; TRBD1 matches 9 bases. From germline, CDR1 is LNHDA and CDR2 SQIVND (reference sequence). V lost 6 bases and J lost 9; bases outside the gene matches: 11. The CDR3 length is 14 residues.

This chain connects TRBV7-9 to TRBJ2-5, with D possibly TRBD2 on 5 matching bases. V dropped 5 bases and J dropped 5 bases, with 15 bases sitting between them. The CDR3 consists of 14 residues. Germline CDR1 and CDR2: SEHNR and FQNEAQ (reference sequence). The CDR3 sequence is CASSRPEEWETQYF. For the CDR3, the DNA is TGTGCCAGCAGCCGTCCGGAGGAGTGGGAGACCCAGTACTTC.

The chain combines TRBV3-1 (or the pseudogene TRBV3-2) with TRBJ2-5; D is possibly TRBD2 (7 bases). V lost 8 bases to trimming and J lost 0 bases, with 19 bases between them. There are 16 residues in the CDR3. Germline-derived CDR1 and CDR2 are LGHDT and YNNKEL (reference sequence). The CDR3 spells CASRPRGGRDQETQYF. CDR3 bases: TGTGCCAGCCGACCTAGGGGGGGACGAGACCAAGAGACCCAGTACTTC.

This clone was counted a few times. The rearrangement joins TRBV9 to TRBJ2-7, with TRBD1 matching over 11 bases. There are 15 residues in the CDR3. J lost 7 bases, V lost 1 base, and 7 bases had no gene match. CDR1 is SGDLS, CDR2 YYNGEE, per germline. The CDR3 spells CASSVSPGQGVEQYF. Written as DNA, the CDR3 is TGTGCCAGCAGCGTATCACCGGGACAGGGGGTTGAGCAGTACTTC. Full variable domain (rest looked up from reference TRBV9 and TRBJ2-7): DSGVTQTPKHLITATGQRVTLRCSPRSGDLSVYWYQQSLDQGLQFLIQYYNGEERAKGNILERFSAQQFPDLHSELNLSSLELGDSALYFCASSVSPGQGVEQYFGPGTRLTVT.

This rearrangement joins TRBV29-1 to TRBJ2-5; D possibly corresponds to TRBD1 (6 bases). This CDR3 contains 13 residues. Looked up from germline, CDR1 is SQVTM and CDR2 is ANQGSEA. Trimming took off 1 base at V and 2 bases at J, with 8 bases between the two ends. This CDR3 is CSVEVDRQETQYF. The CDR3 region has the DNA TGCAGCGTTGAAGTTGACAGGCAAGAGACCCAGTACTTC.

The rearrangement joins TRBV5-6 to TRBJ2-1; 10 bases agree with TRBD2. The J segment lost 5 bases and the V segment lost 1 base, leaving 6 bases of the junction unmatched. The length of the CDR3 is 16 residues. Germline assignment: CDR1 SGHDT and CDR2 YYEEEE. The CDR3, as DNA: TGTGCCAGCAGCTTGAGGACTAGCGGCCCAAACAATGAGCAGTTCTTC. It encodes CASSLRTSGPNNEQFF.

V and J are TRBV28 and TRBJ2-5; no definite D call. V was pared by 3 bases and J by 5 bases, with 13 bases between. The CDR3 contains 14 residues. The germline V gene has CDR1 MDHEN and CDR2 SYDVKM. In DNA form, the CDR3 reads TGTGCCAGCAGTTTTACAGCCAGCCGCGAGACCCAGTACTTC. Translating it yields CASSFTASRETQYF.

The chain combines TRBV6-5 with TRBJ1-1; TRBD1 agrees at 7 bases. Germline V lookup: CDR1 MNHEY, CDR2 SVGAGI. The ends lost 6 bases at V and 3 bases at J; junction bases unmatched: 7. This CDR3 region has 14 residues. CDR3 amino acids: CASRRTGYYTEAFF. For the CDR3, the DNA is TGTGCCAGCAGGAGGACAGGATACTACACTGAAGCTTTCTTT.

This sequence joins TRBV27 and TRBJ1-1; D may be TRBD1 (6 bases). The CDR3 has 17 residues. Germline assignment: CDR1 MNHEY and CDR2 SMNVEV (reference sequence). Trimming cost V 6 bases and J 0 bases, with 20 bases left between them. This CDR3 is CASSARFSGTLNTEAFF. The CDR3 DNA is TGTGCCAGCAGCGCACGTTTTTCCGGGACACTGAACACTGAAGCTTTCTTT.

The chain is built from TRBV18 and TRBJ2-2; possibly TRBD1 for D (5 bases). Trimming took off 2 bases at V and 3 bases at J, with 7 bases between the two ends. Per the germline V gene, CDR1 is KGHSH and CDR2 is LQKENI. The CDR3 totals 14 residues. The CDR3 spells CASSPDSYTGELFF. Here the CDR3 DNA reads TGTGCCAGCTCACCAGACAGTTACACCGGGGAGCTGTTTTTT. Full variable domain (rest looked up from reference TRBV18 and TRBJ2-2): NAGVMQNPRHLVRRRGQEARLRCSPMKGHSHVYWYRQLPEEGLKFMVYLQKENIIDESGMPKERFSAEFPKEGPSILRIQQVVRGDSAAYFCASSPDSYTGELFFGEGSRLTVL.